Below are 8 T cell receptor beta chains sequenced from a single sample in a study of response to subunit inactivated influenza vaccine. In TCRdb, the RT-PCR reads were re-called with MiXCR into one record per CDR3 protein. Here the sample spans roughly 780,000 distinct CDR3 sequences, roughly 20% being singletons. This material consisted of PBMCs from blood, taken roughly 5 days after vaccination. The receptors here all came from a man aged 45-60 years who received an inactivated influenza vaccine.

This chain connects TRBV11-2 to TRBJ2-1, with 13 bases lining up with TRBD2. The CDR3 spans 15 residues. V was clipped by 5 bases and J by 7 bases; unmatched bases: 5. CDR1 and CDR2 (germline): SGHAT, FQNNGV. CDR3 bases: TGTGCCAGCAGCCTGACTAGCGGGAGGCTTAATGAGCAGTTCTTC. Encoded protein: CASSLTSGRLNEQFF.

The chain links TRBV4-2 to TRBJ2-3, with D tentatively TRBD2 (7 bases). This CDR3 is 15 amino acids long. Per the germline V gene, CDR1 is LGHNA and CDR2 is YNFKEQ. V lost 5 bases and J lost 0, with 12 bases in between. The CDR3 coding sequence is TGTGCCAGCAGCGCCGGGGGGCGGAGCACAGATACGCAGTATTTT. This translates into CASSAGGRSTDTQYF.

This clonotype was detected only a few times. The V gene is TRBV20-1, the J gene TRBJ2-5; possible D gene TRBD2, 6 bases. V was shortened by 1 base and J by 4 bases, with 13 bases between the two germline ends. CDR3 length: 14 amino acids. Germline CDR1 DFQATT, CDR2 SNEGSKA (reference sequence). CDR3 residues: CSARAGGPRETQYF. As DNA, the CDR3 is TGCAGTGCTAGAGCTGGAGGGCCGAGAGAGACCCAGTACTTC.

The chain joins TRBV2 to TRBJ1-5; 9 bases align to TRBD1. The ends lost 5 bases at V and 6 bases at J; junction bases unmatched: 5. The CDR3 extends over 14 amino acids. Per the germline V gene, CDR1 is SNHLY and CDR2 is FYNNEI. The CDR3 sequence: CASSQTGGSQPQHF. The DNA of the CDR3 is TGTGCCAGCAGTCAGACAGGGGGGAGTCAGCCCCAGCATTTT.

This clonotype was detected only a few times. The genes are TRBV12-3 or TRBV12-4 and TRBJ1-1, with 7 bases aligning to TRBD1. The ends lost 8 bases at V and 0 bases at J; junction bases unmatched: 9. The CDR3 extends over 15 amino acids. This chain's CDR3 is CASYTFQGVNTEAFF. In nucleotides, the CDR3 is TGTGCCAGCTATACCTTTCAGGGGGTGAACACTGAAGCTTTCTTT.

The chain carries TRBV25-1 and TRBJ2-2, with 14 bases fitting TRBD2. The junction had 1 base not matched to a gene; V was cut back by 6 bases and J by 1 base. The germline gives CDR1 MGHDK, CDR2 SYGVNS. The CDR3 sequence is 16 residues long. The CDR3 region has the DNA TGTGCCAGCAGCGGACTAGCGGGAGGGAACACCGGGGAGCTGTTTTTT. Translation gives CASSGLAGGNTGELFF. Filled out from reference TRBV25-1 and TRBJ2-2, the complete variable domain reads EADIYQTPRYLVIGTGKKITLECSQTMGHDKMYWYQQDPGMELHLIHYSYGVNSTEKGDLSSESTVSRIRTEHFPLTLESARPSHTSQYLCASSGLAGGNTGELFFGEGSRLTVL.

V usage is TRBV11-2 and J usage is TRBJ2-1; D is perhaps TRBD1 (5 bases). The V end lost 5 bases, the J end lost 11 bases, and 13 bases lay between the germline ends. The CDR3 is 12 amino acids. CDR1 is SGHAT, CDR2 FQNNGV, per germline. As DNA, the CDR3 is TGTGCCAGCAGCAGAGACGACAGTAAGCAGTTCTTC. This gives the protein CASSRDDSKQFF.

The sample holds a few counts of this clonotype. This chain uses TRBV27 with TRBJ1-1; the D gene is possibly TRBD1 (5 bases). Between the trimmed V and J ends, which lost 1 base and 6 bases, there was a span of 12 bases. The CDR3 length is 14 residues. The germline CDR1 and CDR2 sequences are MNHEY and SMNVEV (reference sequence). CDR3: CASSLFDRSAEAFF. Written as DNA, the CDR3 is TGTGCCAGCAGTTTATTTGACAGAAGCGCTGAAGCTTTCTTT.